This T cell receptor (beta chain) was identified in a study of shared clonotypes between healthy human individuals. Study in general: CD4 naive and CD4 memory each took three plates per donor, while CD8 naive took two and CD8 memory one.

All participating donors were Caucasian adults from Nashville, Tennessee. Points from the study as a whole: Sampling included only blood; tissue repertoires likely differ. The represented genetic and exposure-history diversity was limited by the small number of donors.

This clone appeared once. Its antigen is as yet unknown. Some clones are missing from TCRdb's copy, which holds only in-frame ones; the method was immunoSEQ multiplex PCR. The sample has some 2,400,000 clones; around 95% are singletons. The V and J ends lost 2 bases and 5 bases respectively, with 10 bases between them. Germline-derived CDR1 and CDR2 are MDHEN and SYDVKM. The CDR3 has 14 residues. J is TRBJ1-5 and V is TRBV28, with no clear D. Sequencing was done on a sample of naive CD4+ T cells sorted from blood. Subset given: CD45RA+ positively selected. The source is a man between 18 and 35 years old in good health. The CDR3 coding sequence is TGTGCCAGCAGTTTAGTTCAAATCGATCAGCCCCAGCATTTT. Protein sequence: CASSLVQIDQPQHF.